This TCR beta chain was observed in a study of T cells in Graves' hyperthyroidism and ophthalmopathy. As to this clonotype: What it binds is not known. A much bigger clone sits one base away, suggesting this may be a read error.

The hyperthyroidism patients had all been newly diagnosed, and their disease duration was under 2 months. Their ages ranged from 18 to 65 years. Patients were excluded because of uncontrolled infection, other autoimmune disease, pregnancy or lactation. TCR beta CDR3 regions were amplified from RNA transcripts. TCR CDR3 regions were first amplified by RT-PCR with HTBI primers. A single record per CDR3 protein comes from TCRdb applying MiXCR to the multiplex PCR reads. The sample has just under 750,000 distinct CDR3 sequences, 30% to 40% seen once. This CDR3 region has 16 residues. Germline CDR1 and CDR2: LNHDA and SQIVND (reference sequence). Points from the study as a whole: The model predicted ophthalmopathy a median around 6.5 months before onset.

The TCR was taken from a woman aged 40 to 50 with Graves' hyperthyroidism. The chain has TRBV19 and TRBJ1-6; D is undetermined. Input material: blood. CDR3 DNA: TGTGCCGGTAGTATACAAGGGAGCTCCTATAATTCACCCCTCCACTTT. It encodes CAGSIQGSSYNSPLHF.